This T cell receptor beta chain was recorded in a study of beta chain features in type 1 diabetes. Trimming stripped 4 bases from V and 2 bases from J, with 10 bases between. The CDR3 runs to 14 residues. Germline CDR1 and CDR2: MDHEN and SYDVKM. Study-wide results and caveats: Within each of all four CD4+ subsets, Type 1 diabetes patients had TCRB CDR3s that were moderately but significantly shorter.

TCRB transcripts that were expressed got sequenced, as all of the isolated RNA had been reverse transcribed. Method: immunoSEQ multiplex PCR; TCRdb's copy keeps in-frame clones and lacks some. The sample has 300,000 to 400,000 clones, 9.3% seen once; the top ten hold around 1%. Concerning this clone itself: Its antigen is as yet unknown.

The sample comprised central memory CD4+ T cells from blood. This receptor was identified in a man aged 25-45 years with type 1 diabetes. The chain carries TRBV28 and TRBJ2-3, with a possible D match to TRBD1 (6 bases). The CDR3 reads CASSSTGVTDTQYF. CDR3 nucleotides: TGTGCCAGCAGTTCGACAGGCGTCACAGATACGCAGTATTTT.